This T cell receptor beta chain came from a study of spatial heterogeneity in lung cancer. Study context: Fewer alpha-chain than beta-chain sequences were consistently detected.

Germline V gene sequence: CDR1 DFQATT, CDR2 SNEGSKA (reference sequence). The CDR3 contains 14 residues. Trimming removed 0 bases at V and 8 bases at J, with 13 bases between. Findings of the study overall: One measure, the expanded intratumoral alpha and beta TCR count, tracked tumor mutation counts.

The time point here: sample taken at primary tumor resection. The sequenced material consisted of unsorted whole RNA from tumor, nontumor lung or frozen PBMC. This clonotype was seen ten or more times. Its antigen remains unidentified. Each CDR3 protein gets one entry after TCRdb re-called the 5' RACE reads with MiXCR. The sample yields around 19,000 distinct CDR3 sequences, around 6.5% seen once. V usage is TRBV20-1 and J usage is TRBJ1-4; D is undetermined. This sequence originates from a female donor with early-stage non-small cell lung cancer. The sample here was lung tumor tissue, taken at surgery. The CDR3: CSARDPSPIEKLFF. CDR3 sequence (DNA): TGCAGTGCTAGAGATCCCTCGCCGATCGAAAAACTGTTTTTT.